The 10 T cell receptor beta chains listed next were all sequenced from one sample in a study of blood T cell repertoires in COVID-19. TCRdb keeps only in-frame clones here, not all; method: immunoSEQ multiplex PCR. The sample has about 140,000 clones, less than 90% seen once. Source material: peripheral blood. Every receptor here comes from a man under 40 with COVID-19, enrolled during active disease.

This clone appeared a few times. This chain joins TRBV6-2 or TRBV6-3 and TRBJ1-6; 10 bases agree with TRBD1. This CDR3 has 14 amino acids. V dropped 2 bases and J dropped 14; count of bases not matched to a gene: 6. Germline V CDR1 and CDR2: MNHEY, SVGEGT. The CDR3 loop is CASSYKTGGQALHF. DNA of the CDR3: TGTGCCAGCAGTTACAAGACAGGGGGCCAGGCCCTCCACTTT.

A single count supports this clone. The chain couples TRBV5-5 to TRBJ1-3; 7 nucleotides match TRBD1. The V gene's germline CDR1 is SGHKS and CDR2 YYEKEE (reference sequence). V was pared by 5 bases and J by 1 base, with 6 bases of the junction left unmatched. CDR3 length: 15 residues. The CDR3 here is CASRRQGVSGNTIYF. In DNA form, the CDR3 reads TGTGCCAGCAGGAGGCAGGGGGTTTCTGGAAACACCATATATTTT.

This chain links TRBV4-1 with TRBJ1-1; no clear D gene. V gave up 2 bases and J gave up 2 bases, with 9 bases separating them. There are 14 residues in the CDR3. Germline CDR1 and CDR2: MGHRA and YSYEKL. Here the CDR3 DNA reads TGCGCCAGCAGCCAACCCACGGTTAACACTGAAGCTTTCTTT. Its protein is CASSQPTVNTEAFF.

Here the CDR3 DNA reads TGTGCCAGCCGAGGCAGGGGCGCGGATCAGCCCCAGCATTTT. It yields the protein CASRGRGADQPQHF. The genes are TRBV2 and TRBJ1-5; D is possibly TRBD1 (6 bases). Germline assignment: CDR1 SNHLY and CDR2 FYNNEI. With 8 bases removed from V and 5 bases from J, the gap between germline ends came to 16 bases. This CDR3 region has 14 residues.

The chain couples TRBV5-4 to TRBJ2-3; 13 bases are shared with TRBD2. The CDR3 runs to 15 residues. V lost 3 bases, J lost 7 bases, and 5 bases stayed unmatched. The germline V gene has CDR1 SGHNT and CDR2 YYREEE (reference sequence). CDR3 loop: CASSYRTSGSYTQYF. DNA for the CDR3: TGTGCCAGCAGCTACCGGACTAGCGGGAGCTATACGCAGTATTTT.

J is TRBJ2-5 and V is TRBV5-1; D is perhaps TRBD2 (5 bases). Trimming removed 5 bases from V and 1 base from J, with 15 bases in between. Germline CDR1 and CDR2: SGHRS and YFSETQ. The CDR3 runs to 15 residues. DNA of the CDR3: TGCGCCAGCAGTCCGTCGGGCGGGCTCCAAGAGACCCAGTACTTC. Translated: CASSPSGGLQETQYF.

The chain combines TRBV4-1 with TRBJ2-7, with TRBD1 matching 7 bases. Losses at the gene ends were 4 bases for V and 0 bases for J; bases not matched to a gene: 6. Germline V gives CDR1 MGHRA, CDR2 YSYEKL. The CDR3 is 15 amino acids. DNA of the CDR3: TGCGCCAGCAGCCCAACGGGACAGAGCTCCTACGAGCAGTACTTC. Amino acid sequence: CASSPTGQSSYEQYF.

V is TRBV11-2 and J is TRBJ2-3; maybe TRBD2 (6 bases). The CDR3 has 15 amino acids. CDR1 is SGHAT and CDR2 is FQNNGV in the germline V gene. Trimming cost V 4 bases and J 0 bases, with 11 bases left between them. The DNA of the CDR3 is TGTGCCAGCAGCTGGGACTCCACGAGCACAGATACGCAGTATTTT. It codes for CASSWDSTSTDTQYF.

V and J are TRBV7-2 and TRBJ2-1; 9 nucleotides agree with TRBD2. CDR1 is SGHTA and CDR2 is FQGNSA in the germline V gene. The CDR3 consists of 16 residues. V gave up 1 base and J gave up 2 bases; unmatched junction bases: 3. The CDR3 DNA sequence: TGTGCCAGCAGCTTAGAGGGCGGGAGGGCCTACAATGAGCAGTTCTTC. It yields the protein CASSLEGGRAYNEQFF.

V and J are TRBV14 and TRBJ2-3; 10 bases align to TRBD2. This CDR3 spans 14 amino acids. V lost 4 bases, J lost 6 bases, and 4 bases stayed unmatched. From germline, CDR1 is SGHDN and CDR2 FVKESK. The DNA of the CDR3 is TGTGCCAGCAGCCCACTAGCGGGACCGGATACGCAGTATTTT. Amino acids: CASSPLAGPDTQYF.